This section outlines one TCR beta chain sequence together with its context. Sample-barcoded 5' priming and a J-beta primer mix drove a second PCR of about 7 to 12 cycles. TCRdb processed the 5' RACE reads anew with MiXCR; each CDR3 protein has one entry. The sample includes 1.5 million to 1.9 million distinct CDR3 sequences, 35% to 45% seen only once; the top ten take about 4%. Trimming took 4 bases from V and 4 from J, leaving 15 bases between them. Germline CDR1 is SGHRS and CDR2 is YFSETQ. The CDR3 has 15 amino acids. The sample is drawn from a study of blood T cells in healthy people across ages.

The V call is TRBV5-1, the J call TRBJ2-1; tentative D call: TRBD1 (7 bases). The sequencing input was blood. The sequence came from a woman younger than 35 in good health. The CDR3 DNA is TGCGCCAGCAGCGGGGGGACAGAGAAATACAATGAGCAGTTCTTC. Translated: CASSGGTEKYNEQFF.